Listed here is a single TCR beta chain. Its antigen is not identified. The same CDR3 arises from other DNA sequences in this sample as well. This sample was taken from a study of shared clonotypes between healthy human individuals. Notes on the study in general: For naive CD4 cells, around 5.1% of clonotypes were shared across a few donors.

In germline, CDR1 is SGHTA, CDR2 FQGNSA. The CDR3 runs 15 residues. With V trimmed by 3 bases and J by 1 base, 0 bases remained unmatched. Libraries were prepared by immunoSEQ multiplex PCR; TCRdb keeps only in-frame clonotypes and omits some of them. The table has approximately 940,000 clones, more than 75% seen once; the top ten hold nearly 1.5%. The rearrangement uses TRBV7-2 and TRBJ2-3, with 11 bases lining up with TRBD2. The source of this sequence is a man between 18 and 35 years old in good health. The specimen sequenced was memory CD4+ T cells sorted from blood. Indicated subset: CD45RA-negative fraction. The CDR3 here is CASSLGLAGTDTQYF. CDR3 coding DNA: TGTGCCAGCAGCTTGGGACTAGCGGGCACAGATACGCAGTATTTT. Looking up the rest from reference TRBV7-2 and TRBJ2-3 gives the full variable domain: GAGVSQSPSNKVTEKGKDVELRCDPISGHTALYWYRQSLGQGLEFLIYFQGNSAPDKSGLPSDRFSAERTGGSVSTLTIQRTQQEDSAVYLCASSLGLAGTDTQYFGPGTRLTVL.